The present T cell receptor beta chain was sequenced within a study of cytomegalovirus exposure and HLA in healthy donors. 13 Jbeta primers and 60 Vbeta primers were used for the PCR. Profiling relied on immunoSEQ multiplex PCR, and the TCRdb table lists in-frame clones only, not all of them. The sample includes 110,000 or so clones, about 86% seen only once; the top ten take 2% to 2.5%. The germline V gene has CDR1 MNHEY and CDR2 SMNVEV (reference sequence). This CDR3 has 16 residues. Trimming removed 0 bases at V and 0 bases at J, with 9 bases between. Material for sequencing was PBMCs. This clonotype originated in a woman in her thirties or forties in good health and CMV-seronegative. The chain recombines TRBV27 with TRBJ2-1; D ambiguous. CDR3 nucleotide sequence: TGTGCCAGCAGTTTATCCCGACTGAGCTCCTACAATGAGCAGTTCTTC. Its translation: CASSLSRLSSYNEQFF.